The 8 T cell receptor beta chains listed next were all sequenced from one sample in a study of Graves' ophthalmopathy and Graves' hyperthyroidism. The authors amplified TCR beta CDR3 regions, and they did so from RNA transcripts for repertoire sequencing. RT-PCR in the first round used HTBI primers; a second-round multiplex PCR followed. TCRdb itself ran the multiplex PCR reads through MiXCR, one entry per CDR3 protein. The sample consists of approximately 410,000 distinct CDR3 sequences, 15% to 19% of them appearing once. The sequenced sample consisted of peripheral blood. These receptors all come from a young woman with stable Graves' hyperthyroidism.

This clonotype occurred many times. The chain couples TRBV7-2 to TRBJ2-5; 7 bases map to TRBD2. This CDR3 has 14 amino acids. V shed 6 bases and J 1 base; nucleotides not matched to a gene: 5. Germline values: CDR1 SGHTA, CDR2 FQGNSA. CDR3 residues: CASSFRTSQETQYF. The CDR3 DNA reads TGTGCCAGCAGTTTCAGGACTAGCCAAGAGACCCAGTACTTC.

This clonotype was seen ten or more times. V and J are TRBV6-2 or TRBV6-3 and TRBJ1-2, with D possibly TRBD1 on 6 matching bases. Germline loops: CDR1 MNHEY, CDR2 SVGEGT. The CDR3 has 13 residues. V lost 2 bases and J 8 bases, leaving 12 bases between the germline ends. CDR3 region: CASSYVSQGGYTF. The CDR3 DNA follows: TGTGCCAGCAGTTACGTCTCACAGGGAGGCTACACCTTC.

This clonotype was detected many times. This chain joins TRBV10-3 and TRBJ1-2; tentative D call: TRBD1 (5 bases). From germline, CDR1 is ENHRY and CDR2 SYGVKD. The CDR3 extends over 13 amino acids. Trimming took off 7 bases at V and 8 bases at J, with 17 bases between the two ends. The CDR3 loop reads CAITEGAGDGYTF. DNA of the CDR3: TGTGCCATCACCGAAGGGGCAGGAGACGGCTACACCTTC.

CDR3: CASSPGGPGELFF. The CDR3 DNA reads TGTGCCAGCAGCCCAGGGGGTCCGGGGGAGCTGTTTTTT. The chain links TRBV6-1 to TRBJ2-2; 7 bases line up with TRBD1. The CDR3 is 13 amino acids. Germline CDR1 and CDR2: MNHNS and SASEGT. Losses at the gene ends were 6 bases for V and 8 bases for J; bases not matched to a gene: 6.

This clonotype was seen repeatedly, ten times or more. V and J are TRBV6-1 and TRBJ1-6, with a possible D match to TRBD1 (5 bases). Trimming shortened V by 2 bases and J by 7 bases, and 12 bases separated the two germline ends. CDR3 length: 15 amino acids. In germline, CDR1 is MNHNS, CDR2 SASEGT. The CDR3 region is CASSERPGGNSPLHF. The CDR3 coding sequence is TGTGCCAGCAGTGAAAGGCCGGGGGGGAATTCACCCCTCCACTTT.

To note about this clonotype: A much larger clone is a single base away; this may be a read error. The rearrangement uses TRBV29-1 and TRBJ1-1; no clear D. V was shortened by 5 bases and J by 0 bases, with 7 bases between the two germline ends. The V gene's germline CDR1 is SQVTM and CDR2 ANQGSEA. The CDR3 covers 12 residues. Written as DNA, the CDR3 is TGCAGCGTTATACGGATGAACACTGAAGCTTTCTTT. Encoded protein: CSVIRMNTEAFF.

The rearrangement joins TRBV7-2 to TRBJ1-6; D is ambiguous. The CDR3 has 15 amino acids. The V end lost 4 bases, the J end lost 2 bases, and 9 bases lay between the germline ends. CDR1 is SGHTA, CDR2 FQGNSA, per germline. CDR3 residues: CASSSRRTYNSPLHF. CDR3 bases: TGTGCCAGCAGCTCACGGAGGACCTATAATTCACCCCTCCACTTT.

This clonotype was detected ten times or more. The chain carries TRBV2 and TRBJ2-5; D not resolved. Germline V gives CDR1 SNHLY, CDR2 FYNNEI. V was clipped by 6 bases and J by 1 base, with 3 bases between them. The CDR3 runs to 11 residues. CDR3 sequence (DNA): TGTGCCAGCAGATCCCAAGAGACCCAGTACTTC. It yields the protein CASRSQETQYF.